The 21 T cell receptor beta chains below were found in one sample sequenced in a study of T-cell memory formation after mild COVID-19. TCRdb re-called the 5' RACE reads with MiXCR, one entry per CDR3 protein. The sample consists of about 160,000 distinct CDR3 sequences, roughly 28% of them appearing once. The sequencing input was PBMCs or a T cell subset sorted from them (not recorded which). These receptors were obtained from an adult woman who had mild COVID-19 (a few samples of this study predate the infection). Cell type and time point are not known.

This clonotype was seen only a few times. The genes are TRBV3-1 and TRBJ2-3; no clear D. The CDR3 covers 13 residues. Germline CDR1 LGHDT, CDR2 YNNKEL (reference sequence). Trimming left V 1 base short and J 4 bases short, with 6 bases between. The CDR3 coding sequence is TGTGCCAGCAGCCAAGGACGGGCAGATACGCAGTATTTT. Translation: CASSQGRADTQYF.

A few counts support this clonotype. The DNA of the CDR3 is TGCGCCAGCAGCTTCGGGACAGGGGCGGCCGGGGCCAACGTCCTGACTTTC. This sequence encodes CASSFGTGAAGANVLTF. The chain is built from TRBV5-1 and TRBJ2-6; 10 nucleotides line up with TRBD1. Germline V gives CDR1 SGHRS, CDR2 YFSETQ. There are 17 residues in the CDR3. Unmatched junction bases numbered 6, after V lost 2 bases and J lost 4 bases.

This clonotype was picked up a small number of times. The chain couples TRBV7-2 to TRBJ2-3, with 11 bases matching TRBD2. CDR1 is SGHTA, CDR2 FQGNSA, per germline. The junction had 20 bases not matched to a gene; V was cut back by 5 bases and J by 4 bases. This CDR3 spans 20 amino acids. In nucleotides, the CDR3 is TGTGCCAGCAGCCAGCTGGGATCGATAGCGGGAGGGCGGGGGCCAGATACGCAGTATTTT. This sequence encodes CASSQLGSIAGGRGPDTQYF.

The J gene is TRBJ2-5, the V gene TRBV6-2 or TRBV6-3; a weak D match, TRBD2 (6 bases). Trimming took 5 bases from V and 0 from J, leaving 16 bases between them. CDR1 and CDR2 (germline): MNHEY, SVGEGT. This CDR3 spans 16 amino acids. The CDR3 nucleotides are TGTGCCAGCAGTCAAGGACTATTTGCCGACCAAGAGACCCAGTACTTC. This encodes CASSQGLFADQETQYF.

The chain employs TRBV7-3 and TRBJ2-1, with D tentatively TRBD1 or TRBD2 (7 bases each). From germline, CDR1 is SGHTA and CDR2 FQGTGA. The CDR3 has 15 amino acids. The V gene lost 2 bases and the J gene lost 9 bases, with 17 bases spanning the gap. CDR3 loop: CASSLSGGGPVEQFF. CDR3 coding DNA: TGTGCCAGCAGCTTATCAGGGGGAGGGCCGGTTGAGCAGTTCTTC.

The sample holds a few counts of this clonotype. The CDR3 coding sequence is TGTGCCAGCAGCTACGGGACTAGCGGGGGGGGTTCCGATGAGCAGTTCTTC. Translation gives CASSYGTSGGGSDEQFF. The chain links TRBV7-2 to TRBJ2-1; 16 bases line up with TRBD2. V gave up 4 bases and J gave up 8 bases; unmatched junction bases: 8. This CDR3 has 17 residues. Germline CDR1 SGHTA, CDR2 FQGNSA.

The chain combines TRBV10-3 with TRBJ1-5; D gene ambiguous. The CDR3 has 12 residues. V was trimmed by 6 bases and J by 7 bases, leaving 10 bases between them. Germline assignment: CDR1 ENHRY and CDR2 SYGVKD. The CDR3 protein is CAIRDGKQPQHF. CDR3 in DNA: TGTGCCATCAGGGACGGTAAGCAGCCCCAGCATTTT.

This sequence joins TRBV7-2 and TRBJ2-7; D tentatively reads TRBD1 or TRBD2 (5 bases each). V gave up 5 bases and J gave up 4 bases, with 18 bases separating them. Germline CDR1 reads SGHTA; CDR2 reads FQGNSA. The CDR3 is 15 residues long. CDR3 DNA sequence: TGTGCCAGCAGCCCGAGTCCGGGACGATCGTACGAGCAGTACTTC. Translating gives CASSPSPGRSYEQYF.

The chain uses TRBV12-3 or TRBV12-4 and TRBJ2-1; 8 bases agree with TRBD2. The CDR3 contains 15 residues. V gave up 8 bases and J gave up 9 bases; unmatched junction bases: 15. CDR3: CASGTFSGGPVEQFF. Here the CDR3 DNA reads TGTGCCAGCGGTACCTTCTCGGGAGGGCCGGTTGAGCAGTTCTTC.

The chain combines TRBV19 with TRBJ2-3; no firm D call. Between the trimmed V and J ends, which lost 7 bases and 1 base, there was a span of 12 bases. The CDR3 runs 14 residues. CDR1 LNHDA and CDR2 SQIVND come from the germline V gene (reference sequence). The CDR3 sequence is CASIGAGRTDTQYF. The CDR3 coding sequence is TGTGCCAGTATCGGAGCTGGGCGCACAGATACGCAGTATTTT.

CDR3 DNA: TGTGCCAGCAGCCCTGGTGGGTTCTCAGATACGCAGTATTTT. This gives the protein CASSPGGFSDTQYF. The gene calls are TRBV7-2 and TRBJ2-3, with unresolved D. Between the trimmed V and J ends, which lost 5 bases and 4 bases, there was a span of 13 bases. This CDR3 comprises 14 residues. CDR1 SGHTA and CDR2 FQGNSA come from the germline V gene.

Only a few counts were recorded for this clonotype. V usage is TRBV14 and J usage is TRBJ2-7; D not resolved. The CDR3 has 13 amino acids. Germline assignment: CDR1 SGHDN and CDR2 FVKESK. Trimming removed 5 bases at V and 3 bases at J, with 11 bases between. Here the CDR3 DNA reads TGTGCCAGCAGCTCTATACCCGGCTACGAGCAGTACTTC. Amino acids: CASSSIPGYEQYF.

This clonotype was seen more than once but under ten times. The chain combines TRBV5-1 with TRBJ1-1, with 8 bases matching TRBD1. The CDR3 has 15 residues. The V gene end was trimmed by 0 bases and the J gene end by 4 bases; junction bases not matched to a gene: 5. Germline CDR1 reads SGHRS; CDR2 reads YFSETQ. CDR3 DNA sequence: TGCGCCAGCAGCTTGGAGGAGGACAGGGTCACTGAAGCTTTCTTT. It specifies CASSLEEDRVTEAFF.

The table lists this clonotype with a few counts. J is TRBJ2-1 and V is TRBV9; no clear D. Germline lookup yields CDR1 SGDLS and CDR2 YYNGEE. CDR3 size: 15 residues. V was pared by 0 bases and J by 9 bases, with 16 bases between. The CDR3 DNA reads TGTGCCAGCAGCGTAGTATCTCGGGCAGGCAGTGAGCAGTTCTTC. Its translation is CASSVVSRAGSEQFF.

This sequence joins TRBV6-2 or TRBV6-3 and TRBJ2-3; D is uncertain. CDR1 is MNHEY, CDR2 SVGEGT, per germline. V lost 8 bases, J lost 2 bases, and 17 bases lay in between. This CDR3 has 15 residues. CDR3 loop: CASLDPTPPTDTQYF. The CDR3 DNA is TGTGCCAGCCTTGACCCGACACCGCCCACAGATACGCAGTATTTT.

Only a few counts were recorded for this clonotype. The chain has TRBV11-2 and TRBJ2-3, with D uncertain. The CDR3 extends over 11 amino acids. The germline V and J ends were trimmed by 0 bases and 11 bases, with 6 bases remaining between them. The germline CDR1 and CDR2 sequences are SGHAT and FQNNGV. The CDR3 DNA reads TGTGCCAGCAGCTTAGATGGGGTGCAGTATTTT. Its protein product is CASSLDGVQYF.

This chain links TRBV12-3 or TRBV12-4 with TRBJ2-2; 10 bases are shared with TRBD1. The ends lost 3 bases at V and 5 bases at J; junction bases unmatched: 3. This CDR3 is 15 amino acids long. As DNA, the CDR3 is TGTGCCAGCAGTTTGAGGACAGGGGGTACCGGGGAGCTGTTTTTT. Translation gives CASSLRTGGTGELFF.

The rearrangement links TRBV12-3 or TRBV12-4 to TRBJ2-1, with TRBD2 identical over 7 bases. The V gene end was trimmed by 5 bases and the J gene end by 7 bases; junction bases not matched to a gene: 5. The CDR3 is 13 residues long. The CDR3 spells CASSLISGNEQFF. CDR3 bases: TGTGCCAGCAGTCTCATTAGCGGGAATGAGCAGTTCTTC.

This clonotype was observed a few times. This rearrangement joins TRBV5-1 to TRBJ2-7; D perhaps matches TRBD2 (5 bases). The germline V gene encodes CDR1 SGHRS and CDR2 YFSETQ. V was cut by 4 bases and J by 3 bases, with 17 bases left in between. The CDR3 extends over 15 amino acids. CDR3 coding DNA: TGCGCCAGCAGCCCGGTAACGGGATCGGGCTACGAGCAGTACTTC. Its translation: CASSPVTGSGYEQYF.

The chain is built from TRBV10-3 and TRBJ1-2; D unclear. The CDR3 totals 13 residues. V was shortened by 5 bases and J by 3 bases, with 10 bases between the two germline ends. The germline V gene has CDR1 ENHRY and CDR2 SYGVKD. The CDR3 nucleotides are TGTGCCATCAGTCCGGACGGGGACTATGGCTACACCTTC. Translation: CAISPDGDYGYTF.

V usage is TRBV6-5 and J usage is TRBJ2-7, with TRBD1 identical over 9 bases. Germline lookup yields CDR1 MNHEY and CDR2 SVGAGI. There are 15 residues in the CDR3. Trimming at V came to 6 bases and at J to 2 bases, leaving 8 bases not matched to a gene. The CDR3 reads CASRSTGGATYEQYF. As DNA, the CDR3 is TGTGCCAGCAGATCGACAGGGGGTGCGACCTACGAGCAGTACTTC.